This T cell receptor beta chain originates from a study of control samples from healthy donors and cancer patients. Clones were sequenced by immunoSEQ multiplex PCR, and TCRdb holds only the in-frame ones, with some missing. The top ten clones hold roughly 2.3% of a sample with tens of thousands of clones, 85% to 95% of them seen once. Per the germline V gene, CDR1 is LGHDT and CDR2 is YNNKEL (reference sequence). V lost 4 bases to trimming and J lost 3 bases; unmatched junction nucleotides: 11. This CDR3 spans 19 amino acids. This TCR derives from a man under 40 in good health. The sample consisted of blood. The genes are TRBV3-1 (or the pseudogene TRBV3-2) and TRBJ2-1, with TRBD2 matching over 14 bases. The CDR3 protein is CASSPPDRLAGGRYNEQFF. The CDR3 DNA reads as TGTGCCAGCAGCCCGCCCGACCGACTAGCGGGAGGGCGCTACAATGAGCAGTTCTTC.